Reported below is one T cell receptor beta chain. The record originates from a study of graft-versus-host responses after intestinal transplantation. Produced via immunoSEQ multiplex PCR; TCRdb's table is partial and in-frame only. The sample has 35,000 to 40,000 clones, around 90% seen once. Researchers processed graft tissue to release intraepithelial and lamina propria lymphocytes. The V end was cut by 0 bases, the J end by 2 bases, with 4 bases between. The CDR3 totals 14 residues. From germline, CDR1 is SGHVS and CDR2 FNYEAQ. The chain has TRBV7-6 and TRBJ2-2; D not certain. The receptor was derived from a human patient who received an intestinal transplant, so some T cells may come from the graft donor. Sequenced material: ileum tissue, taken roughly 200 days after intestinal transplant. The CDR3 is CASSLADNTGELFF. CDR3 nucleotides: TGTGCCAGCAGCTTAGCGGACAACACCGGGGAGCTGTTTTTT.